Reported below is one TCR beta chain. Its antigen is undetermined. Germline loops: CDR1 GTSNPN, CDR2 SVGIG (reference sequence). The CDR3 covers 13 residues. Trimming removed 5 bases from V and 2 bases from J, with 11 bases in between. The entry originates in a study of CD8+ T cells in alopecia areata. Looking at the study overall: A regimen of oral tofacitinib, 5 to 10 mg twice daily, was given to treated patients.

Overall study findings and caveats: It was lesional scalp, especially alopecia totalis/universalis, that showed higher clonality than normal scalp. Because one nonresponder was included, the link of baseline CD8+ expansion to response is considered uncertain.

Stated treatment: oral pan-JAK inhibitor, 5-10 mg twice daily. Alopecia areata patients provided lesional scalp punch biopsies and peripheral blood, both collected for the study. The authors extracted RNA and reverse transcribed it into cDNA as the sequencing template. Data came from immunoSEQ multiplex PCR; TCRdb stores just in-frame clones and leaves some out. The data contain around 210,000 clones, about three fifths of them singletons. This receptor was identified in a human donor with alopecia areata. The chain is built from TRBV30 and TRBJ2-3; no clear D gene. The sequenced sample was CD4+ T cells sorted from blood, obtained at week 4, from a patient treated with tofacitinib. CDR3 loop: CAWERISTDTQYF. The CDR3 coding sequence is TGTGCCTGGGAGAGAATATCCACAGATACGCAGTATTTT.